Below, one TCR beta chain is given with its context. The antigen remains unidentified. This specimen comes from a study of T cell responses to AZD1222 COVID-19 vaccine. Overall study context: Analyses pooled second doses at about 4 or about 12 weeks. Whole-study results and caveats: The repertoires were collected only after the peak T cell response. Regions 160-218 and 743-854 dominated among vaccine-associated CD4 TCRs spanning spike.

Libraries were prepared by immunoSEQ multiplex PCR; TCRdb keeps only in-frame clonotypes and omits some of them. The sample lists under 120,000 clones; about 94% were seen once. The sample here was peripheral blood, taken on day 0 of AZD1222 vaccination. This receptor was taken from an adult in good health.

The CDR3 loop reads CASSYPGGRAEQFF. In DNA form, the CDR3 reads TGTGCCAGCAGTTACCCGGGGGGACGCGCTGAGCAGTTCTTC. V is TRBV6-2 or TRBV6-3 and J is TRBJ2-1; 7 bases map to TRBD2. Germline trimming cut 2 bases from V and 9 bases from J; bases unmatched to any gene: 7. Germline CDR1 is MNHEY and CDR2 is SVGEGT. The CDR3 covers 14 residues.